This T cell receptor beta chain was sequenced in a study of blood T cells in healthy people across ages. Caucasian, healthy and from Russia, the donors were aged between about 6 and 90. No fewer than 7 million PBMCs went into each sample. There are 12 residues in the CDR3. Germline V gene data show CDR1 as MNHNY and CDR2 as SVGAGI (reference sequence). Trimming left V 0 bases short and J 6 bases short, with 5 bases between. This clonotype was picked up a small number of times. Alongside a J-beta primer mix, a sample-barcoded 5' primer served in a second PCR lasting roughly 7 to 12 cycles. Via MiXCR, TCRdb re-called the 5' RACE reads, giving one row per CDR3 protein. The sample holds 1,500,000 or so distinct CDR3 sequences, 35% to 45% seen once.

V is TRBV6-6 and J is TRBJ1-1; D not certain. This sequence originates from a woman aged 18-29 years in good health. The sample was blood. CDR3 residues: CASSYSRSEAFF. The CDR3 DNA reads as TGTGCCAGCAGTTACTCGAGGTCTGAAGCTTTCTTT.